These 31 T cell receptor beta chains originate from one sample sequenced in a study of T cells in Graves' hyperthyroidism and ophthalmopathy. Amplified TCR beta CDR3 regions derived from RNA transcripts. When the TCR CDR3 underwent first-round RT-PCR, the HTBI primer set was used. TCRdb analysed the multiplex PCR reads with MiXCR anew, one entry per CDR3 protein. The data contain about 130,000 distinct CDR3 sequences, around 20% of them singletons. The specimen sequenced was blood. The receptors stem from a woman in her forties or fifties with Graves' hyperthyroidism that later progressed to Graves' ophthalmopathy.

CDR3 protein: CASSPRLAPYNEQFF. In DNA form, the CDR3 reads TGTGCCAGCTCCCCTCGGCTAGCCCCCTACAATGAGCAGTTCTTC. The chain has TRBV18 and TRBJ2-1; perhaps TRBD2 as D (5 bases). The CDR3 length is 15 residues. V shed 6 bases and J shed 2 bases, with 14 bases lying between them. CDR1 is KGHSH, CDR2 LQKENI, per germline.

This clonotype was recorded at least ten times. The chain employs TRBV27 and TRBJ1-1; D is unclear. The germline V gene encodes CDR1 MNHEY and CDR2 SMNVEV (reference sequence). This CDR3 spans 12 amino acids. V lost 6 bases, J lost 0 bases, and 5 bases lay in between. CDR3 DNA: TGTGCCAGCAGCTCGGTGAACACTGAAGCTTTCTTT. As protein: CASSSVNTEAFF.

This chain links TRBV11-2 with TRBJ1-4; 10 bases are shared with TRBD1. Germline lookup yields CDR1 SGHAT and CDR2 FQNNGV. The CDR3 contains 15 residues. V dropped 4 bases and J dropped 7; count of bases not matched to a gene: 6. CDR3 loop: CASSSRTGGGEKLFF. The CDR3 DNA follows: TGTGCCAGCAGCTCCCGGACAGGGGGGGGTGAAAAACTGTTTTTT.

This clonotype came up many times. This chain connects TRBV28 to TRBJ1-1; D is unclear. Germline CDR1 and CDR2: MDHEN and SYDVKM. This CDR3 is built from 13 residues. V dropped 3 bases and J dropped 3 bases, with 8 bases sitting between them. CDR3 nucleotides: TGTGCCAGCAGTTTTAACCACGACACTGAAGCTTTCTTT. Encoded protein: CASSFNHDTEAFF.

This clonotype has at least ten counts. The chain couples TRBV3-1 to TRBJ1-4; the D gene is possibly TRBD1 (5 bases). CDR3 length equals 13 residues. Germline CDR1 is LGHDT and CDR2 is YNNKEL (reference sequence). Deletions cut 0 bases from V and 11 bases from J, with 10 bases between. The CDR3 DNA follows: TGTGCCAGCAGCCAAGATGGCAAGGGGAAACTGTTTTTT. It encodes CASSQDGKGKLFF.

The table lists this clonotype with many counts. Here the CDR3 reads CASSLRLAGDEQYF. The CDR3 nucleotides read TGCGCCAGCAGCCTAAGACTAGCGGGAGACGAGCAGTACTTC. The chain carries TRBV5-1 and TRBJ2-7, with TRBD2 identical over 12 bases. J lost 5 bases, V lost 4 bases, and 4 bases had no gene match. The CDR3 sequence is 14 residues long. CDR1 and CDR2 (germline): SGHRS, YFSETQ.

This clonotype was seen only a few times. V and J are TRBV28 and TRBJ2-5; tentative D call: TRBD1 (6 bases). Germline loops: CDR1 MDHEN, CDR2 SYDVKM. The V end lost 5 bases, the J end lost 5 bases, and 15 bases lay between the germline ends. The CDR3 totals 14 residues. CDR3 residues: CASSLPGQMETQYF. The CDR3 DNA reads TGTGCCAGCAGTCTACCGGGACAAATGGAGACCCAGTACTTC.

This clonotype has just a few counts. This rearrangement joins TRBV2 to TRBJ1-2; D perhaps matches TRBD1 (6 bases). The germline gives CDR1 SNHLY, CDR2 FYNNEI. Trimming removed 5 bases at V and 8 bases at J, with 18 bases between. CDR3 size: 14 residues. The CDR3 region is CASSFQGRKDGYTF. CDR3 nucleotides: TGTGCCAGCAGTTTTCAGGGGCGTAAGGACGGCTACACCTTC.

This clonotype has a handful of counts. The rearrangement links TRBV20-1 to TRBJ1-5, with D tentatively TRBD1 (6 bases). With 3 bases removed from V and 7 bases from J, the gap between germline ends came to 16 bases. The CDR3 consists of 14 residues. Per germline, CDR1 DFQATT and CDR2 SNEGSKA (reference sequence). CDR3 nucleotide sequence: TGCAGTGCTAGGCGGGGGGCGCTTGGGCAGCCCCAGCATTTT. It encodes CSARRGALGQPQHF.

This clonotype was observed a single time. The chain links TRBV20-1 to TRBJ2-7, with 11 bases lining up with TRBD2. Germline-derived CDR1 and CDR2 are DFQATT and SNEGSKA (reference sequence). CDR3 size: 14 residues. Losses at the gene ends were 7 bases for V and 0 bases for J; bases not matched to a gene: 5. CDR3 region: CSVRTSGRSYEQYF. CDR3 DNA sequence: TGCAGTGTAAGGACTAGCGGGCGCTCCTACGAGCAGTACTTC.

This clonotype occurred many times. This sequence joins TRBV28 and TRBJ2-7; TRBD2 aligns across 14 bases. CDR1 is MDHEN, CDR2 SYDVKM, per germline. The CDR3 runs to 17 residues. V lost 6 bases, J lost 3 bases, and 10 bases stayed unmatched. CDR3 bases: TGTGCCAGCAGAACCGGGACTAGCGGGAGAAGGGGCTACGAGCAGTACTTC. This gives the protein CASRTGTSGRRGYEQYF. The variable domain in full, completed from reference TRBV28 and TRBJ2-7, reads DVKVTQSSRYLVKRTGEKVFLECVQDMDHENMFWYRQDPGLGLRLIYFSYDVKMKEKGDIPEGYSVSREKKERFSLILESASTNQTSMYLCASRTGTSGRRGYEQYFGPGTRLTVT.

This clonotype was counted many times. CDR3 protein: CASSLEEEETQYF. In DNA, the CDR3 is TGTGCCAGCAGCTTAGAGGAGGAAGAGACCCAGTACTTC. This chain connects TRBV5-6 to TRBJ2-5, with D possibly matching TRBD2 (5 bases). Trimming removed 2 bases from V and 3 bases from J, with 8 bases in between. Germline CDR1 SGHDT, CDR2 YYEEEE. The CDR3 contains 13 residues.

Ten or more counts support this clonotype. CDR3 bases: TGTGCCAGCAGCCAAGGCGGTCCGGGACTAGGGTTGGAGCAGTACTTC. Its translation is CASSQGGPGLGLEQYF. The V gene is TRBV4-2, the J gene TRBJ2-7; 8 positions match TRBD2. Per the germline V gene, CDR1 is LGHNA and CDR2 is YNFKEQ. The CDR3 runs 16 residues. V gave up 1 base and J gave up 7 bases; unmatched junction bases: 12.

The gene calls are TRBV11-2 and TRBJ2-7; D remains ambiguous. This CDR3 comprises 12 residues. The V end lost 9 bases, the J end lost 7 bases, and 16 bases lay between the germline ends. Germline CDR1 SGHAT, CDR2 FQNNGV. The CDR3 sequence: CASTRYSQEQYF. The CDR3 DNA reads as TGTGCCAGTACTCGGTACAGTCAAGAGCAGTACTTC.

This CDR3 reads CASSLGQSSPLHF. CDR3 in DNA: TGTGCCAGCAGCTTAGGTCAAAGCTCACCCCTCCACTTT. The chain links TRBV11-2 to TRBJ1-6; no clear D. Germline lookup yields CDR1 SGHAT and CDR2 FQNNGV. Deletions cut 1 base from V and 10 bases from J, with 8 bases between. The CDR3 covers 13 residues.

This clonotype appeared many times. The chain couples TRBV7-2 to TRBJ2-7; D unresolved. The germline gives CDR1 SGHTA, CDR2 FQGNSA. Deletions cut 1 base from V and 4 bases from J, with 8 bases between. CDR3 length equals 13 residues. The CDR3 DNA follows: TGTGCCAGCAGCTTAGGGGCATTATACGAGCAGTACTTC. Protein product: CASSLGALYEQYF.

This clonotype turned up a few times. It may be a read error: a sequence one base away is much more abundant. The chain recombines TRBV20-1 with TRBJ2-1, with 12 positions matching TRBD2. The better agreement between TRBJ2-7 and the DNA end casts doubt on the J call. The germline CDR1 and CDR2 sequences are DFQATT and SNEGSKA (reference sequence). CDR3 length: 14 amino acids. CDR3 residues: CSAPRTSGTNEQYF. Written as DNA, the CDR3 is TGCAGTGCCCCAAGGACTAGCGGGACTAATGAGCAGTACTTC.

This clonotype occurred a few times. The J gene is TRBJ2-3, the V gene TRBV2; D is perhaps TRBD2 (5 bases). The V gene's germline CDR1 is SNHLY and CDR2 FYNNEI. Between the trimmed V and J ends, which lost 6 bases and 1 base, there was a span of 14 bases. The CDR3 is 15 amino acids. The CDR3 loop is CASSGSSRGTDTQYF. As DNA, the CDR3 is TGTGCCAGCAGCGGCTCTAGCCGGGGCACAGATACGCAGTATTTT.

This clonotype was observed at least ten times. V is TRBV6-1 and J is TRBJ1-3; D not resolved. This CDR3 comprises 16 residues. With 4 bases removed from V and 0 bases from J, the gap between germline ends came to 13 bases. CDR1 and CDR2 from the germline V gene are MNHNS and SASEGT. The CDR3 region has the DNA TGTGCCAGCAGTGCTCTCCCAAGCCGCTCTGGAAACACCATATATTTT. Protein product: CASSALPSRSGNTIYF.

Written as DNA, the CDR3 is TGTGCCAGTAGTGGAAACACAGATACGCAGTATTTT. This encodes CASSGNTDTQYF. The rearrangement joins TRBV19 to TRBJ2-3; D gene ambiguous. The V and J ends lost 5 bases and 2 bases respectively, with 5 bases between them. Germline CDR1 reads LNHDA; CDR2 reads SQIVND (reference sequence). This CDR3 spans 12 amino acids.

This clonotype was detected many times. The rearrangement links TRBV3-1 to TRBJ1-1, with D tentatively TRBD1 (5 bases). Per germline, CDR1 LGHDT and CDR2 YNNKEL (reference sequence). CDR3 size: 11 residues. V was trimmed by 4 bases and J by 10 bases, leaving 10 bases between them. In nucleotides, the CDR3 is TGTGCCAGCAGCCCCGGGGCGGTAGCTTTCTTT. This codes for CASSPGAVAFF.

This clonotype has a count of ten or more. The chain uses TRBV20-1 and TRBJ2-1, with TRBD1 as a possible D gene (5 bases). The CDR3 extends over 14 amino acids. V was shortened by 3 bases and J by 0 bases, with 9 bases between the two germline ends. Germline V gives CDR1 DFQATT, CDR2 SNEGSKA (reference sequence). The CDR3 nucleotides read TGCAGTGCTAGGAGCAGGGACTCCTACAATGAGCAGTTCTTC. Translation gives CSARSRDSYNEQFF.

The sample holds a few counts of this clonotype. The DNA of the CDR3 is TGTGCCAGCAGTGAAATACCAGATCAGCCCCAGCATTTT. This gives the protein CASSEIPDQPQHF. The chain combines TRBV6-1 with TRBJ1-5; D unresolved. Between the trimmed V and J ends, which lost 2 bases and 5 bases, there was a span of 7 bases. From germline, CDR1 is MNHNS and CDR2 SASEGT. This CDR3 region has 13 residues.

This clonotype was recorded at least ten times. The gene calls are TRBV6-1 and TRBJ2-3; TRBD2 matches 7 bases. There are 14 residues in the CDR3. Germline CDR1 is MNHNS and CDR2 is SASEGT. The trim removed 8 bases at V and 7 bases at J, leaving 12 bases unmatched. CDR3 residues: CASDPAGVPNTQYF. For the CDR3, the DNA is TGTGCCAGCGACCCGGCGGGAGTCCCTAATACGCAGTATTTT.

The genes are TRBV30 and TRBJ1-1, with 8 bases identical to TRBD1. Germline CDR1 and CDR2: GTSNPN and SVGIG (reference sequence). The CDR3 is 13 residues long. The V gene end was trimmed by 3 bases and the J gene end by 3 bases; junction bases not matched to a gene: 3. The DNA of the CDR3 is TGTGCCTGGAGACCACAGGGGGACACTGAAGCTTTCTTT. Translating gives CAWRPQGDTEAFF.

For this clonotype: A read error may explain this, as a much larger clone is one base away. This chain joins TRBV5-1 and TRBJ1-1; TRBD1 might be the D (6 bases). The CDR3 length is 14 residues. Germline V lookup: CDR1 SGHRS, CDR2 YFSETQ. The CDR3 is CASSLVGGHTEALF. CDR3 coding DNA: TGCGCCAGCAGCTTGGTCGGGGGGCATACTGAAGCTCTCTTT.

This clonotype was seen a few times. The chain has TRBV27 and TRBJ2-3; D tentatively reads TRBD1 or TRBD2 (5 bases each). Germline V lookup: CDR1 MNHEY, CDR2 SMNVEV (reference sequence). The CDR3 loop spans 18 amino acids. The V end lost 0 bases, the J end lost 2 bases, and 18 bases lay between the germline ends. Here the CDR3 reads CASSLSSGARIHTDTQYF. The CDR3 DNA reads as TGTGCCAGCAGTTTATCGTCCGGGGCCCGGATACACACAGATACGCAGTATTTT.

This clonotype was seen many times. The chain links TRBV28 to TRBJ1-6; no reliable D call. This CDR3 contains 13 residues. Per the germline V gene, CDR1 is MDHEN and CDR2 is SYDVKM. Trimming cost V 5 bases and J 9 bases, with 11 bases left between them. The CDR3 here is CASSIIQLSPLHF. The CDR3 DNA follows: TGTGCCAGCAGTATAATACAGCTTTCACCCCTCCACTTT.

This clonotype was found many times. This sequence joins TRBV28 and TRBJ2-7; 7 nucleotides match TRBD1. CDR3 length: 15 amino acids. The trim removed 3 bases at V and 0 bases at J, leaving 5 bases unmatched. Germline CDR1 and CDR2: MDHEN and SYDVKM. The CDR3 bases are TGTGCCAGCAGTTTGCCCGGGGACAGCTCCTACGAGCAGTACTTC. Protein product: CASSLPGDSSYEQYF.

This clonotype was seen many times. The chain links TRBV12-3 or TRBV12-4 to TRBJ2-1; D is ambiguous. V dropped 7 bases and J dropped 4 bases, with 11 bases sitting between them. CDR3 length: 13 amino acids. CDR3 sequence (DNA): TGTGCCAGCATGGCCCCGGGTTACAATGAGCAGTTCTTC. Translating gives CASMAPGYNEQFF.

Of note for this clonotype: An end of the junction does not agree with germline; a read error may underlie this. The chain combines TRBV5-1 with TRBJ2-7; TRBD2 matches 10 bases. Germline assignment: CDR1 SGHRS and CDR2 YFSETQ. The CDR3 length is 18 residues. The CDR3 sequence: CASSLGASGRRRSHEQYF. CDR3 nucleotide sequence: TGCGCCAGCAGCTTGGGAGCTAGCGGGAGACGGCGCTCCCACGAGCAGTACTTC.